This is a list of T cell receptor beta chains from one sample in a study of shared clonotypes between healthy human individuals. Using immunoSEQ multiplex PCR, the repertoire was profiled, and TCRdb retains in-frame clones only, with some absent. The sample holds 2 million to 2.5 million clones, 90% to 95% seen once. Source material: naive CD4+ T cells from PBMCs. These TCRs come from a man aged 18 to 30 in good health. Some clones in this sample may be carry-over from other donors' samples. Both conserved end residues are part of each CDR3. The D gene is left open where the match is weak. Size is omitted from some rows. Given values are once, few, many or a class for expanded clones.

v_gene: TRBV25-1
j_gene: TRBJ2-7
abundance: .
d_gene: .
len: 11
CDR3nt: TGTGCCAGCAGTACCTGGAACGAGCAGTACTTC
CDR3aa: CASSTWNEQYF

v_gene: TRBV7-9
j_gene: TRBJ2-5
abundance: .
d_gene: .
len: 13
CDR3nt: TGTGCCAGCAGCTTTAGCTCCCAAGAGACCCAGTACTTC
CDR3aa: CASSFSSQETQYF

v_gene: TRBV28
j_gene: TRBJ1-3
abundance: .
d_gene: .
len: 14
CDR3nt: TGTGCCAGCACCCCTTGGAGGGACGTAAACACCATATATTTT
CDR3aa: CASTPWRDVNTIYF

v_gene: TRBV6-5
j_gene: TRBJ1-3
abundance: .
d_gene: TRBD1
len: 14
CDR3nt: TGTGCCAGCAGCATCACAGGGGATGGAAACACCATATATTTT
CDR3aa: CASSITGDGNTIYF

v_gene: TRBV11-3
j_gene: TRBJ2-1
abundance: .
d_gene: TRBD2
len: 15
CDR3nt: TGTGCCAGCAGCTCACAGACTAGCGGCTACAATGAGCAGTTCTTC
CDR3aa: CASSSQTSGYNEQFF

v_gene: TRBV30
j_gene: TRBJ2-7
abundance: .
d_gene: .
len: 15
CDR3nt: TGTGCCTGGAGTCCTATTGGGTCCAGCTCCTACGAGCAGTACTTC
CDR3aa: CAWSPIGSSSYEQYF

v_gene: TRBV5-4
j_gene: TRBJ2-3
abundance: .
d_gene: .
len: 14
CDR3nt: TGTGCCAGCAGCTCAAAGGACCAAACAAATACGCAGTATTTT
CDR3aa: CASSSKDQTNTQYF

v_gene: TRBV5-1
j_gene: TRBJ2-3
abundance: .
d_gene: .
len: 14
CDR3nt: TGCGCCAGCAGCTTGCCTCTAGCAACAGATACGCAGTATTTT
CDR3aa: CASSLPLATDTQYF

v_gene: TRBV7-6
j_gene: TRBJ2-1
abundance: .
d_gene: .
len: 18
CDR3nt: TGTGCCAGCAGCTTATATCCGCGTCGGGCCGGCTCCTACAATGAGCAGTTCTTC
CDR3aa: CASSLYPRRAGSYNEQFF

v_gene: TRBV11-3
j_gene: TRBJ2-3
abundance: .
d_gene: .
len: 17
CDR3nt: TGTGCCAGCAGCCAGACCCCAGGTGTTGGAGTAGAAGATACGCAGTATTTT
CDR3aa: CASSQTPGVGVEDTQYF

v_gene: TRBV2
j_gene: TRBJ2-1
abundance: .
d_gene: TRBD2
len: 15
CDR3nt: TGTGCCAGCAGTGAGACTAGCAGCTCCTACAATGAGCAGTTCTTC
CDR3aa: CASSETSSSYNEQFF

v_gene: TRBV7-3
j_gene: TRBJ2-3
abundance: once
d_gene: TRBD2
len: 18
CDR3nt: TGTGCCAGCAGCTTACCCCGGGGGACTAGCGGGAGCACAGATACGCAGTATTTT
CDR3aa: CASSLPRGTSGSTDTQYF

v_gene: TRBV4-2
j_gene: TRBJ1-2
abundance: .
d_gene: .
len: 11
CDR3nt: TGTGCCAGCAGCCAATTGGGAGGCTACACCTTC
CDR3aa: CASSQLGGYTF